The clone carrying this T cell receptor beta chain has ten or more counts. The antigen is unknown. These data belong to a study of identical twins. Healthy Caucasian donors formed the entire cohort. Study-wide results and limits: For out-of-frame alpha sequences shared by twins, low generation probability was in excess. Twins' excess sharing was less marked for out-of-frame beta sequences. Recombination models fit unrelated individuals' TCR alpha sharing but underestimated twins'.

The CDR3 has 14 residues. Trimming shortened V by 6 bases and J by 3 bases, and 14 bases separated the two germline ends. CDR1 is LGHDT, CDR2 YNNKEL, per germline (reference sequence). TCRdb fed the 5' RACE reads into MiXCR, producing one record per CDR3 protein. Here the sample spans 690,000 or so distinct CDR3 sequences, 6.1% being singletons. This sequence originates from a man between 18 and 29 years old in good health. This chain joins TRBV3-1 and TRBJ1-1; D gene uncertain. What was sequenced was naive T cells sorted from blood. CDR3 sequence (DNA): TGTGCCAGCAGGATGGTCGGGAGGGACACTGAAGCTTTCTTT. Its translation: CASRMVGRDTEAFF.